The next 21 T cell receptor beta chains were all read from a single sample in a study of tumor-infiltrating lymphocytes in localized non-small cell lung cancer. The protocol was immunoSEQ multiplex PCR, while the TCRdb copy is restricted to in-frame clones and leaves out a portion. The data contain 13,000 or so clones, about 71% of them singletons. Sequences were obtained from uninvolved lung tissue not adjacent to the tumor. Receptor source: a human donor with non-small cell lung cancer.

The chain employs TRBV4-1 and TRBJ2-1, with 10 bases fitting TRBD2. V lost 0 bases and J lost 2; bases outside the gene matches: 4. Looked up from germline, CDR1 is MGHRA and CDR2 is YSYEKL. The CDR3 sequence is 17 residues long. The DNA for the CDR3 is TGCGCCAGCAGCCAAGATCTCACTAGCGGGACCTACAATGAGCAGTTCTTC. Protein: CASSQDLTSGTYNEQFF.

CDR3 nucleotide sequence: TGTGCCAGCACCTACTCTGGGGCCAACGTCCTGACTTTC. The encoded protein is CASTYSGANVLTF. The rearrangement links TRBV25-1 to TRBJ2-6; no definite D call. The V gene lost 7 bases and the J gene lost 0 bases, with 4 bases spanning the gap. There are 13 residues in the CDR3. Germline-derived CDR1 and CDR2 are MGHDK and SYGVNS.

This clone is hyperexpanded by share. The chain uses TRBV5-1 and TRBJ2-1; no clear D. Deletions cut 2 bases from V and 4 bases from J, with 7 bases between. This CDR3 region has 13 residues. Germline assignment: CDR1 SGHRS and CDR2 YFSETQ. CDR3 in DNA: TGCGCCAGCAGCTTTACGGATTACAATGAGCAGTTCTTC. Amino acids: CASSFTDYNEQFF.

The rearrangement links TRBV4-1 to TRBJ1-5; D not resolved. Germline values: CDR1 MGHRA, CDR2 YSYEKL. The CDR3 totals 17 residues. V was pared by 3 bases and J by 0 bases, with 15 bases between. Here the CDR3 reads CASSQIDLGLSNQPQHF. CDR3 nucleotide sequence: TGCGCCAGCAGCCAGATAGACCTTGGGCTTAGCAATCAGCCCCAGCATTTT.

This clone was counted a few times. The chain links TRBV5-1 to TRBJ1-3, with D perhaps TRBD1 (5 bases). The V end was cut by 3 bases, the J end by 1 base, with 14 bases between. The CDR3 spans 16 residues. Germline V gene data show CDR1 as SGHRS and CDR2 as YFSETQ. The CDR3 protein is CASSSSGSLSGNTIYF. CDR3 coding DNA: TGCGCCAGCAGCTCATCAGGGTCTTTATCTGGAAACACCATATATTTT.

This chain joins TRBV6-5 and TRBJ1-2, with D tentatively TRBD1 (6 bases). The CDR3 is 15 residues long. V was clipped by 2 bases and J by 5 bases, with 15 bases between them. The germline V gene encodes CDR1 MNHEY and CDR2 SVGAGI. The CDR3 DNA follows: TGTGCCAGCAGTTACACCGCAGGGGTTCCTTATGGCTACACCTTC. It is translated as CASSYTAGVPYGYTF.

The CDR3 sequence: CASSPTEDQPQHF. The CDR3 nucleotides read TGTGCCAGCAGTCCGACGGAAGATCAGCCCCAGCATTTT. This chain connects TRBV6-5 to TRBJ1-5; D remains unclear. With 5 bases removed from V and 5 bases from J, the gap between germline ends came to 10 bases. The CDR3 runs to 13 residues. Germline V gives CDR1 MNHEY, CDR2 SVGAGI.

This clone has just a few counts. The chain employs TRBV19 and TRBJ1-5; a possible D gene is TRBD1 (5 bases). The CDR3 covers 16 residues. V was pared by 4 bases and J by 8 bases, with 21 bases between. Germline V CDR1 and CDR2: LNHDA, SQIVND (reference sequence). The CDR3 loop is CASSTPQDTRREPQHF. DNA of the CDR3: TGTGCCAGTAGTACCCCCCAGGACACAAGAAGGGAGCCCCAGCATTTT.

By share, this clone counts as medium-sized. The rearrangement uses TRBV5-1 and TRBJ2-5; TRBD1 might be the D (6 bases). Germline CDR1 and CDR2: SGHRS and YFSETQ. V dropped 1 base and J dropped 5 bases, with 15 bases sitting between them. CDR3 length equals 15 residues. The CDR3 nucleotides are TGCGCCAGCAGCTTGAGGCCAGGGGCTGGGGAGACCCAGTACTTC. This sequence encodes CASSLRPGAGETQYF.

This clone came up a few times. This chain uses TRBV9 with TRBJ2-5; weak D call: TRBD2 (7 bases). The germline gives CDR1 SGDLS, CDR2 YYNGEE. V dropped 2 bases and J dropped 4 bases, with 18 bases sitting between them. The CDR3 consists of 16 residues. The CDR3 loop reads CASSVEGGRAPETQYF. In nucleotides, the CDR3 is TGTGCCAGCAGCGTCGAGGGGGGGAGGGCCCCAGAGACCCAGTACTTC.

This clone was seen only a few times. The chain uses TRBV7-8 and TRBJ2-5; D is perhaps TRBD2 (5 bases). The CDR3 length is 15 residues. Looked up from germline, CDR1 is SGHVS and CDR2 is FQNEAQ. V was clipped by 4 bases and J by 5 bases, with 17 bases between them. The chain's CDR3 is CASSSQWGATETQYF. The CDR3 DNA follows: TGTGCCAGCAGCTCTCAATGGGGAGCCACGGAGACCCAGTACTTC.

The chain couples TRBV29-1 to TRBJ2-7; 11 nucleotides align to TRBD1. With V trimmed by 5 bases and J by 5 bases, 8 bases remained unmatched. The V gene's germline CDR1 is SQVTM and CDR2 ANQGSEA. CDR3 length: 14 amino acids. In DNA, the CDR3 is TGCAGCGTTAAGTCCGGGACAGGGGGTGACGAGCAGTACTTC. Translated: CSVKSGTGGDEQYF.

V is TRBV6-4 and J is TRBJ2-5; D is unclear. The CDR3 loop spans 13 amino acids. Germline CDR1 is MRHNA and CDR2 is SNTAGT. V lost 5 bases to trimming and J lost 5 bases, with 12 bases between them. The chain's CDR3 is CASSLDSKETQYF. The CDR3 DNA reads TGTGCCAGCAGTCTTGACTCCAAGGAGACCCAGTACTTC.

The rearrangement links TRBV4-3 to TRBJ2-2, with TRBD2 matching over 11 bases. Trimming removed 6 bases from V and 2 bases from J; junction bases left unmatched: 8. Germline values: CDR1 LGHNA, CDR2 YSLEER. The CDR3 runs 17 residues. This CDR3 is CASSYTSGSTNTGELFF. DNA of the CDR3: TGCGCCAGCAGTTACACTAGCGGGAGCACCAACACCGGGGAGCTGTTTTTT.

This clone was detected only a few times. This chain joins TRBV28 and TRBJ1-6; D unresolved. Trimming shortened V by 4 bases and J by 7 bases, and 17 bases separated the two germline ends. The CDR3 length is 16 residues. Germline loops: CDR1 MDHEN, CDR2 SYDVKM. CDR3 nucleotides: TGTGCCAGCAGTTCTCGTTTTTTAGGAGACAATTCACCCCTCCACTTT. It yields the protein CASSSRFLGDNSPLHF.

The chain is built from TRBV5-4 and TRBJ2-7; maybe TRBD1 (6 bases). V was trimmed by 3 bases and J by 5 bases, leaving 15 bases between them. In germline, CDR1 is SGHNT, CDR2 YYREEE (reference sequence). The CDR3 contains 14 residues. CDR3 in amino acids: CASSSTRQAHEQYF. The CDR3 bases are TGTGCCAGCAGCTCGACACGACAGGCCCACGAGCAGTACTTC.

This clone appeared once. The chain joins TRBV28 to TRBJ2-3; D not resolved. The germline CDR1 and CDR2 sequences are MDHEN and SYDVKM. This CDR3 has 17 residues. The V end was cut by 3 bases, the J end by 6 bases, with 22 bases between. The CDR3 loop reads CASSLSVGLQNTDTQYF. As DNA, the CDR3 is TGTGCCAGCAGTTTGAGTGTTGGCCTCCAGAACACGGATACGCAGTATTTT.

The chain uses TRBV4-3 and TRBJ2-3, with D maybe TRBD2 (7 bases). The CDR3 runs to 16 residues. Germline CDR1 LGHNA, CDR2 YSLEER. Deletions cut 0 bases from V and 3 bases from J, with 13 bases between. The CDR3 nucleotides read TGCGCCAGCAGCCAAGAGGGGGGGAGGGGGACAGATACGCAGTATTTT. Protein: CASSQEGGRGTDTQYF.

This chain links TRBV5-6 with TRBJ1-1, with no clear D. Germline CDR1 is SGHDT and CDR2 is YYEEEE. Trimming left V 4 bases short and J 10 bases short, with 17 bases between. The length of the CDR3 is 13 residues. Here the CDR3 DNA reads TGTGCCAGCAGCGATAACATCGTCCCCCCAGCTTTCTTT. Its translation is CASSDNIVPPAFF.

The rearrangement joins TRBV5-4 to TRBJ1-2, with a tentative D call TRBD1 (5 bases). Trimming took off 4 bases at V and 8 bases at J, with 21 bases between the two ends. Germline loops: CDR1 SGHNT, CDR2 YYREEE (reference sequence). The CDR3 consists of 15 residues. In DNA, the CDR3 is TGTGCCAGCAGCACGAAAGGGACGGCGGTGGGGGGCTACACCTTC. It translates to CASSTKGTAVGGYTF.

CDR3 loop: CASSLTQGIVNYGYTF. CDR3 in DNA: TGTGCCAGCAGCTTGACTCAGGGAATCGTCAACTATGGCTACACCTTC. The chain carries TRBV5-6 and TRBJ1-2; a weak D match, TRBD1 (5 bases). CDR3 length: 16 residues. Trimming pared 1 base from V and 2 bases from J, leaving 15 bases between. CDR1 is SGHDT, CDR2 YYEEEE, per germline. The whole variable domain, filled in from reference TRBV5-6 and TRBJ1-2, reads DAGVTQSPTHLIKTRGQQVTLRCSPKSGHDTVSWYQQALGQGPQFIFQYYEEEERQRGNFPDRFSGHQFPNYSSELNVNALLLGDSALYLCASSLTQGIVNYGYTFGSGTRLTVV.